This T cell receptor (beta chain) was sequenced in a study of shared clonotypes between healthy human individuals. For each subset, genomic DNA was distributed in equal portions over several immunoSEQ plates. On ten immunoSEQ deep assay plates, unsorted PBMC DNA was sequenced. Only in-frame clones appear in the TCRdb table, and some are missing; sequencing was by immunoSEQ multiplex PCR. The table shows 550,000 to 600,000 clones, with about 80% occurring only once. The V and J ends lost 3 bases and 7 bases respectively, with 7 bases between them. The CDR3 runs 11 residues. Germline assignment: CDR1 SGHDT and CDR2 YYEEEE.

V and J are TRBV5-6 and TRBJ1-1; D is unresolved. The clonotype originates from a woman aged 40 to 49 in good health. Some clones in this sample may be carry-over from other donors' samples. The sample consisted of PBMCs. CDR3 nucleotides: TGTGCCAGCAGCTGGGGTCTTGAAGCTTTCTTT. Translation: CASSWGLEAFF.